The T cell receptor beta chain described here comes from a study of T cell responses to AZD1222 COVID-19 vaccine. Some clones are missing from TCRdb's copy, which holds only in-frame ones; the method was immunoSEQ multiplex PCR. Among about 110,000 clones listed, around 84% were seen once. This specimen was peripheral blood, taken on day 0 of AZD1222 vaccination. This TCR was sampled from an adult in good health.

The CDR3 region has the DNA TGTGCCAGCAACTCACAGGGCCCGAACACTGAAGCTTTCTTT. It translates to CASNSQGPNTEAFF. The chain recombines TRBV11-2 with TRBJ1-1, with a weak D call TRBD1 (6 bases). The CDR3 covers 14 residues. Germline CDR1 is SGHAT and CDR2 is FQNNGV. V gave up 7 bases and J gave up 1 base, with 13 bases separating them.